These T cell receptor beta chains were read from a single sample in a study of Tregs in tolerant kidney transplant recipients. TCRdb's table, derived via immunoSEQ multiplex PCR, lists solely in-frame clones and lacks some. Among about 240,000 clones, about 80% were seen once, and the ten largest hold around 0.68%. Specimen: CD4+ T cells from blood. The receptors shown here come from a human donor in good health. Each CDR3 is given with its conserved first and last residue. Only some rows state a clone size, as once, few, many or a class for expanded clones.

clone size: -
J gene: TRBJ2-1
V gene: TRBV5-6
CDR3 protein: CASSAKLGLAGSEQFF

clone size: once
J gene: TRBJ1-5
V gene: TRBV6-5
CDR3 protein: CASSGTGKSNQPQHF

clone size: few
J gene: TRBJ2-7
V gene: TRBV2
CDR3 protein: CASSAGASASF

clone size: -
J gene: TRBJ1-3
V gene: TRBV7-2
CDR3 protein: CASSLDGGQGSNTIYF

clone size: once
J gene: TRBJ1-4
V gene: TRBV2
CDR3 protein: CASSGRGGHEKLFF

clone size: few
J gene: TRBJ2-7
V gene: TRBV6-1
CDR3 protein: CASSEQWDLHYEQYF

clone size: -
J gene: TRBJ1-5
V gene: TRBV18
CDR3 protein: CASSGQGSNQPQHF

clone size: -
J gene: TRBJ1-2
V gene: TRBV11-2
CDR3 protein: CASSLEGSGYTF

clone size: -
J gene: TRBJ2-4
V gene: TRBV13
CDR3 protein: CASSLLGRGKAKNIQYF

clone size: -
J gene: TRBJ2-1
V gene: TRBV11-2
CDR3 protein: CASSLLVRPLDEQFF

clone size: -
J gene: TRBJ2-1
V gene: TRBV11-2
CDR3 protein: CASSFLRDGNEQFF

clone size: -
J gene: TRBJ2-7
V gene: TRBV9
CDR3 protein: CASSGGLFSYEQYF

clone size: -
J gene: TRBJ2-4
V gene: TRBV5-1
CDR3 protein: CASSLGIDAAKNIQYF

clone size: -
J gene: TRBJ1-2
V gene: TRBV9
CDR3 protein: CASSAATGTEGYTF

clone size: once
J gene: TRBJ2-5
V gene: TRBV5-4
CDR3 protein: CASSWGTGRWETQYF

clone size: -
J gene: TRBJ2-7
V gene: TRBV27
CDR3 protein: CASRQRGGGDLYEQYF

clone size: -
J gene: TRBJ1-3
V gene: TRBV5-4
CDR3 protein: CASSWDRGTGNTIYF

clone size: -
J gene: TRBJ1-1
V gene: TRBV30
CDR3 protein: CAWSKTGVGNTEAFF

clone size: -
J gene: TRBJ2-5
V gene: TRBV5-1
CDR3 protein: CASSLARLLETQYF

clone size: few
J gene: TRBJ2-7
V gene: TRBV7-9
CDR3 protein: CAGGDSGLPLEQYF

clone size: -
J gene: TRBJ1-2
V gene: TRBV2
CDR3 protein: CASDGGNYGYTF

clone size: once
J gene: TRBJ2-3
V gene: TRBV10-3
CDR3 protein: CAIWGGPGTSGTDTQYF

clone size: few
J gene: TRBJ1-2
V gene: TRBV2
CDR3 protein: CASSGGGTNYGYTF

clone size: -
J gene: TRBJ2-1
V gene: TRBV9
CDR3 protein: CASSVGRLAEYNEQFF

clone size: -
J gene: TRBJ2-1
V gene: TRBV6-1
CDR3 protein: CASLPAGLYNEQFF

clone size: -
J gene: TRBJ2-7
V gene: TRBV30
CDR3 protein: CAWSVGTSGVLSYEQYF

clone size: -
J gene: TRBJ1-5
V gene: TRBV19
CDR3 protein: CASKGQGFDQPQHF

clone size: -
J gene: TRBJ1-1
V gene: TRBV5-6
CDR3 protein: CASSTSGQGLDTEAFF

clone size: few
J gene: TRBJ1-2
V gene: TRBV7-2
CDR3 protein: CASSLGPSNYGYTF

clone size: -
J gene: TRBJ2-7
V gene: TRBV2
CDR3 protein: CASSEAWNSQYEQYF

clone size: -
J gene: TRBJ2-7
V gene: TRBV19
CDR3 protein: CASSRTGLSYEQYF

clone size: -
J gene: TRBJ2-2
V gene: TRBV11-2
CDR3 protein: CASSLRDVIIGELFF

clone size: once
J gene: TRBJ1-5
V gene: TRBV5-6
CDR3 protein: CASSREGYANQPQHF

clone size: -
J gene: TRBJ2-4
V gene: TRBV6-5
CDR3 protein: CASRPDRAKNIQYF

clone size: -
J gene: TRBJ2-3
V gene: TRBV10-3
CDR3 protein: CAISEGPQRDTQYF